A selection of T cell receptor beta chains follows, all from one sample in a study of T cell responses to AZD1222 COVID-19 vaccine. Assay: immunoSEQ multiplex PCR; the TCRdb copy retains only in-frame clones and omits some. The sample records 90,000 to 150,000 clones, under 85% being singletons. Here the sequenced sample was peripheral blood, taken on day 0 of AZD1222 vaccination. The receptors originated from an adult in good health. The conserved cysteine and the conserved F or W are not part of the CDR3 here. The order of the fields is J gene, V gene, clone size, CDR3 protein. Size values are once, few and many counts, or a class for expanded clones, and some rows have none.

>TRBJ1-2|TRBV7-2|-
ASSLDRDAYGYT
>TRBJ2-5|TRBV11-3|-
ASSSGQQETQY
>TRBJ2-7|TRBV6-1|once
ASSELDRGSYEQY
>TRBJ1-5|TRBV4-2|-
ASSQGGEVQPQH
>TRBJ2-2|TRBV5-6|few
ASSWGFTGELF
>TRBJ2-7|TRBV28|-
ASSPTGGPGEQY
>TRBJ1-1|TRBV12-3/TRBV12-4|once
ASSLGGEAF
>TRBJ2-7|TRBV29-1|-
SVTRQVGYYEQY
>TRBJ2-7|TRBV7-9|-
ASSPTRAHLGQQY
>TRBJ2-1|TRBV6-5|-
ASKDPWGGEQF
>TRBJ1-4|TRBV28|-
ASSLLQGGEKLF
>TRBJ2-7|TRBV18|-
ASTTGSKQAEQY
>TRBJ2-1|TRBV7-9|-
ASSPGRGDGYNEQF
>TRBJ2-7|TRBV29-1|few
SVQIEGINEQY
>TRBJ1-2|TRBV3-1/TRBV3-2|-
ASSQVFRPGRQSDGYT
>TRBJ1-4|TRBV19|once
ASNGWDVSDEKLF
>TRBJ2-2|TRBV19|-
ASKSQGNTGELF
>TRBJ1-1|TRBV6-5|-
ASRPQGSTEAF
>TRBJ1-1|TRBV20-1|-
SAKVNTEAF
>TRBJ2-3|TRBV20-1|-
SAGSTDTQY
>TRBJ1-2|TRBV20-1|-
SASTGGYT
>TRBJ1-2|TRBV7-2|few
ASSRQQGYGYT
>TRBJ1-4|TRBV11-3|-
ASSLEREKLF
>TRBJ1-6|TRBV6-6|-
ASTAREDSPLH
>TRBJ2-7|TRBV4-1|-
ASSEGRGSYEQY
>TRBJ2-7|TRBV25-1|-
ASHVVRQGNSYEQY
>TRBJ2-7|TRBV18|-
ASSPLVSYEQY
>TRBJ1-5|TRBV9|-
ASSVGGVGQPQH
>TRBJ1-3|TRBV10-3|-
AISETQGGSGNTIY